The T cell receptor (beta chain) under discussion was sequenced for a study of T cell responses to AZD1222 COVID-19 vaccine. This clone was recorded once. Its antigen is undetermined. Germline CDR1 reads SGHVS; CDR2 reads FNYEAQ. The CDR3 is 15 amino acids. The ends were cut back, 5 bases at V and 2 bases at J, with 16 bases in the middle. The assay was immunoSEQ multiplex PCR, and TCRdb's table has in-frame clones only and misses some. The sample holds tens of thousands of clones, about 91% seen once. Samples with a second dose at about 4 or about 12 weeks were pooled together. Overall study results and limits: CD4 TCRs associated with vaccination spanned spike, dominating at 160-218 and 743-854.

This receptor was obtained from an adult who received the AZD1222 COVID-19 vaccine. The sample was peripheral blood, taken 28 days after the second AZD1222 dose. The V gene is TRBV7-6, the J gene TRBJ2-7; D is possibly TRBD2 (6 bases). CDR3 region: CASSATGTFPYEQYF. The DNA for the CDR3 is TGTGCCAGCAGCGCAACCGGGACTTTCCCCTACGAGCAGTACTTC.